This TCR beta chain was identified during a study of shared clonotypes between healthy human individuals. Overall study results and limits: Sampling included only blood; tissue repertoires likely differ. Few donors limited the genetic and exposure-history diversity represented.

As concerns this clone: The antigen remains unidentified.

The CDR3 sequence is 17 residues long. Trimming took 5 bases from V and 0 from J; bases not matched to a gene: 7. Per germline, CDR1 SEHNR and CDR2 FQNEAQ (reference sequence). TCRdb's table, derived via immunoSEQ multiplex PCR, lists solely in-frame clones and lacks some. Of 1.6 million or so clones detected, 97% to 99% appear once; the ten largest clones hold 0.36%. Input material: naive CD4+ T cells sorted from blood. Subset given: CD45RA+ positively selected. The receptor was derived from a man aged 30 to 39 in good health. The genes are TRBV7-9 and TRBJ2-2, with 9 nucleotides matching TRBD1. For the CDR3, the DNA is TGTGCCAGCAGCACGGACAGGGGAAGAGCGAACACCGGGGAGCTGTTTTTT. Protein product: CASSTDRGRANTGELFF.